This TCR beta chain was captured in a study of T cell clonotyping in hematopoietic cell transplantation. Regarding the study as a whole: Broader posttransplant TCR repertoire diversity was predicted by graft donor and pretransplant recipient Inverse Simpson Index values. Without cell sorting, CD4 versus CD8 contributions remain unresolved. After transplant, recipient diversity fell while pathologically expanded clonotypes grew through day 180.

The repertoire was sequenced with immunoSEQ multiplex PCR; TCRdb's copy has only in-frame clones and lacks some. The profile covers under 7,500 clones, with around 80% appearing a single time and approximately 30% taken by the ten largest. As for this clone: The antigen remains unidentified.

This material consisted of PBMCs, taken 100 days after allogeneic stem cell transplant. The receptor's source is a male patient aged 45-60 years who had an allogeneic stem cell transplant from an unrelated donor, so the T cells may come from the graft donor. Some clones in this sample may be carry-over from other donors' samples.

The CDR3: CASSIAEGRYTEAFF. The CDR3 region has the DNA TGTGCCAGTAGTATAGCTGAGGGACGGTACACTGAAGCTTTCTTT. The chain recombines TRBV19 with TRBJ1-1, with D perhaps TRBD1 (5 bases). Trimming removed 1 base at V and 3 bases at J, with 12 bases between. This CDR3 comprises 15 residues. CDR1 and CDR2 (germline): LNHDA, SQIVND (reference sequence). The whole variable domain, filled in from reference TRBV19 and TRBJ1-1, reads DGGITQSPKYLFRKEGQNVTLSCEQNLNHDAMYWYRQDPGQGLRLIYYSQIVNDFQKGDIAEGYSVSREKKESFPLTVTSAQKNPTAFYLCASSIAEGRYTEAFFGQGTRLTVV.